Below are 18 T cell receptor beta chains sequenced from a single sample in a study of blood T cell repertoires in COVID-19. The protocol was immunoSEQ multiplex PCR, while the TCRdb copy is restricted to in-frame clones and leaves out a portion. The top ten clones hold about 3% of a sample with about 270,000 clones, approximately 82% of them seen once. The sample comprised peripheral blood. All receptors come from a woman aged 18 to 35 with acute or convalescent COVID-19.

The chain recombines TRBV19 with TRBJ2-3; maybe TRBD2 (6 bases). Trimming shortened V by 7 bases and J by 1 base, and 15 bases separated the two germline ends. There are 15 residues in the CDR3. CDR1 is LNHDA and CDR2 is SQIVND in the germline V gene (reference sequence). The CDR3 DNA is TGTGCCAGTAAGGGTACTAGCAGCCGCACAGATACGCAGTATTTT. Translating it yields CASKGTSSRTDTQYF.

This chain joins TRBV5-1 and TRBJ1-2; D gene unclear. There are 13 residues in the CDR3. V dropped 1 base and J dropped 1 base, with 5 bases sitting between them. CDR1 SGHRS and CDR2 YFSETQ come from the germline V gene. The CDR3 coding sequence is TGCGCCAGCAGCTTGCAGGATAACTATGGCTACACCTTC. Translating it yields CASSLQDNYGYTF.

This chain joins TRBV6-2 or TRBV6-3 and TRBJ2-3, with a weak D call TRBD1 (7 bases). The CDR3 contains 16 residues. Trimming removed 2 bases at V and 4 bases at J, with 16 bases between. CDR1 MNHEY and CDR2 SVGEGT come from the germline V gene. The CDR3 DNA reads TGTGCCAGCAGTTACAAAGCAGGGGGGCTGCCAGATACGCAGTATTTT. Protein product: CASSYKAGGLPDTQYF.

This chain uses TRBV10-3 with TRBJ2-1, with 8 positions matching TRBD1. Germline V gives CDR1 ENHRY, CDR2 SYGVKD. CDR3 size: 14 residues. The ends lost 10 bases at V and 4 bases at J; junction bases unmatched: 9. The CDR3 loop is CATSGQGIYNEQFF. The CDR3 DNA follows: TGTGCCACCTCCGGACAGGGTATTTACAATGAGCAGTTCTTC.

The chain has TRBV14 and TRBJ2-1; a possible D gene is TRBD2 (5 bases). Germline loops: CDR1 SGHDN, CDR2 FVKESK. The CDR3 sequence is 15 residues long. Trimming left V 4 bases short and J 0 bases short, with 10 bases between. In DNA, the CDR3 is TGTGCCAGCAGCCGGGTAGCGAGCTCCTACAATGAGCAGTTCTTC. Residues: CASSRVASSYNEQFF.

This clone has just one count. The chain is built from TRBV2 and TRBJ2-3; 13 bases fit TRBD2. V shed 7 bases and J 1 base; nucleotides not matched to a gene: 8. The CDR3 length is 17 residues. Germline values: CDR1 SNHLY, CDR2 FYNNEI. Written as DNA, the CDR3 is TGTGCCAGCACCCGACTAGCGGGAGGTCGGGGCACAGATACGCAGTATTTT. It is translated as CASTRLAGGRGTDTQYF. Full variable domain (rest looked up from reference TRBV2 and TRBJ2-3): EPEVTQTPSHQVTQMGQEVILRCVPISNHLYFYWYRQILGQKVEFLVSFYNNEISEKSEIFDDQFSVERPDGSNFTLKIRSTKLEDSAMYFCASTRLAGGRGTDTQYFGPGTRLTVL.

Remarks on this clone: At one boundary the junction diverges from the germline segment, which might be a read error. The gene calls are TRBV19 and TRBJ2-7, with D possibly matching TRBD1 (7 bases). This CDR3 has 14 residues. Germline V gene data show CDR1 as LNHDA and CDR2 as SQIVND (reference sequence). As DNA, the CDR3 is TGTGCCAGTAGTATAGACGGGGGACAGCCGGTTGTGGACTTC. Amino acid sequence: CASSIDGGQPVVDF.

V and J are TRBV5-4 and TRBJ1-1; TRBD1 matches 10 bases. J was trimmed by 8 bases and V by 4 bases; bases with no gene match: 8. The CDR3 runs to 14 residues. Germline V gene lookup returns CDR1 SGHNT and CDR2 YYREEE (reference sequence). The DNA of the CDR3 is TGTGCCAGCAGCCTCGACAGGGGGCCAGGAGAAGCTTTCTTT. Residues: CASSLDRGPGEAFF.

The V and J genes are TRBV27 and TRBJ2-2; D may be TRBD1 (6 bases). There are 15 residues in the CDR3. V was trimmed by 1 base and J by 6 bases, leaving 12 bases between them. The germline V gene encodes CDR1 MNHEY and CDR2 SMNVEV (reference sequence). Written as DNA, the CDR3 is TGTGCCAGCAGTTTATGGAGTGGGGGCGCCGGGGAGCTGTTTTTT. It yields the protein CASSLWSGGAGELFF.

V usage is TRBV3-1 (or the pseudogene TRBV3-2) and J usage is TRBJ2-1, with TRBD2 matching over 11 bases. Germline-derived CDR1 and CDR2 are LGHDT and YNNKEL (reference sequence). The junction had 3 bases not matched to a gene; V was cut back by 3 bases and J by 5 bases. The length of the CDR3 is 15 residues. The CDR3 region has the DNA TGTGCCAGCAGCCACCTAGCGGGAGGAGACAATGAGCAGTTCTTC. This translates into CASSHLAGGDNEQFF.

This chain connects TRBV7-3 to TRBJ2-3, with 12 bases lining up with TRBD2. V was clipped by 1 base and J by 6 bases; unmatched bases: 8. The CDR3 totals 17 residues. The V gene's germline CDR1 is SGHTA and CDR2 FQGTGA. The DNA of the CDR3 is TGTGCCAGCAGCTTAAGCCCACTAGCGGGAGGCTACGATACGCAGTATTTT. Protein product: CASSLSPLAGGYDTQYF.

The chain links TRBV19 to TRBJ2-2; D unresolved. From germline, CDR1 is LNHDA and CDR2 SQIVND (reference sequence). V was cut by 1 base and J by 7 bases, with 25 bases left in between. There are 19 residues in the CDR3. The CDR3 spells CASSIVVYMRRSRGGELFF. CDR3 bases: TGTGCCAGTAGTATAGTGGTCTATATGAGAAGATCTCGCGGCGGGGAGCTGTTTTTT.

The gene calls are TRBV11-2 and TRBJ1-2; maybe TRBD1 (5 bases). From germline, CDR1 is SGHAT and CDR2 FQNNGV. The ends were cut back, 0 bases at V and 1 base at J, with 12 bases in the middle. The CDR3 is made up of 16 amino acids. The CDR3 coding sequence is TGTGCCAGCAGCTTAGAGGCGGGGGTTATTAACTATGGCTACACCTTC. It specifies CASSLEAGVINYGYTF.

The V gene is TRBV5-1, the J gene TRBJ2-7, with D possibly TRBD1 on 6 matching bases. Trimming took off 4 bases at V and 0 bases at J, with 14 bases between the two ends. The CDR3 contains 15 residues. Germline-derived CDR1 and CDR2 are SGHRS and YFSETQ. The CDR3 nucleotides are TGCGCCAGCAGCCCCGGGACAATGGGCTCCTACGAGCAGTACTTC. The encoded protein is CASSPGTMGSYEQYF.

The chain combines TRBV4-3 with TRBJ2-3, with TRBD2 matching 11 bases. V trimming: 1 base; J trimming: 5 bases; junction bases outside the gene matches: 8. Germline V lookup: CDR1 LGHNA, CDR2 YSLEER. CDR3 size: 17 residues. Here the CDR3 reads CASSQAPLAGGGDTQYF. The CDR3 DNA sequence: TGCGCCAGCAGCCAAGCCCCGCTAGCGGGAGGCGGAGATACGCAGTATTTT.

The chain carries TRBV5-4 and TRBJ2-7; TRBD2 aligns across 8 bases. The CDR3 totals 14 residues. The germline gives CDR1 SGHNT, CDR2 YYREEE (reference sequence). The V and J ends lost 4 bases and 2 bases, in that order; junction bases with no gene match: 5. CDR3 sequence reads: CASSHGGETYEQYF. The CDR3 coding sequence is TGTGCCAGCAGCCACGGGGGGGAGACCTACGAGCAGTACTTC.

CDR3 in DNA: TGTGCCAGCAGCCAATCCGGACAGGGGGTATCACCCCTCCACTTT. It encodes CASSQSGQGVSPLHF. The chain carries TRBV16 and TRBJ1-6, with 10 bases aligning to TRBD1. The CDR3 has 15 residues. Per germline, CDR1 KGHSY and CDR2 FQNENV. The J segment lost 10 bases and the V segment lost 0 bases, leaving 3 bases of the junction unmatched.

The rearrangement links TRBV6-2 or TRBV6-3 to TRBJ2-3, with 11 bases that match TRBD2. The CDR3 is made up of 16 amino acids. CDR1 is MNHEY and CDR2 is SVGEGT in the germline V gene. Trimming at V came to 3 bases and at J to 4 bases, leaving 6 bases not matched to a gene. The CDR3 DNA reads TGTGCCAGCAGTTATAGTAGCGGGAGGGCCCCAGATACGCAGTATTTT. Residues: CASSYSSGRAPDTQYF.